Below, 15 T cell receptor beta chains from the same sample are listed, as sequenced in a study of T-cell reconstitution after alpha-beta-depleted transplantation in children. Preparing the TCRbeta library involved the use of unique molecular identifiers. Using its own MiXCR run on the PCR reads, TCRdb lists one record per CDR3 protein. The data show about 200,000 distinct CDR3 sequences, with under 8.5% seen just once and approximately 6% held by the top ten. Sequencing was performed on PBMCs, taken before TCRalphabeta/CD19-depleted stem cell transplant. All receptors come from a boy between 2 and 10 years old with acute lymphoblastic leukemia, due to receive a stem cell transplant.

This clonotype was observed many times. The chain couples TRBV7-9 to TRBJ1-1, with D unresolved. The CDR3 is made up of 11 amino acids. Looked up from germline, CDR1 is SEHNR and CDR2 is FQNEAQ (reference sequence). The V and J ends lost 5 bases and 3 bases respectively, with 4 bases between them. The CDR3 DNA is TGTGCCAGCAGCCCTGACACTGAAGCTTTCTTT. It encodes CASSPDTEAFF.

The chain combines TRBV12-3 or TRBV12-4 with TRBJ2-1; 9 bases are shared with TRBD1. The CDR3 has 14 amino acids. The V gene end was trimmed by 5 bases and the J gene end by 5 bases; junction bases not matched to a gene: 4. The CDR3 DNA sequence: TGTGCCAGCAGTCCTTGGACAGGGGACAATGAGCAGTTCTTC. Its protein is CASSPWTGDNEQFF.

This clonotype appeared many times. J is TRBJ1-1 and V is TRBV29-1; D may be TRBD1 (5 bases). V shed 6 bases and J shed 1 base, with 15 bases lying between them. The CDR3 loop spans 14 amino acids. Per germline, CDR1 SQVTM and CDR2 ANQGSEA. CDR3 DNA sequence: TGCAGCGTCACTCCACAGGCTTCGAACACTGAAGCTTTCTTT. It yields the protein CSVTPQASNTEAFF.

This chain connects TRBV7-2 to TRBJ2-7, with D uncertain. CDR1 and CDR2 (germline): SGHTA, FQGNSA. Trimming stripped 6 bases from V and 1 base from J, with 4 bases between. The CDR3 spans 11 residues. Here the CDR3 reads CASRLSYEQYF. CDR3 in DNA: TGTGCCAGCAGATTATCCTACGAGCAGTACTTC.

This clonotype was recorded at least ten times. The genes are TRBV12-3 or TRBV12-4 and TRBJ1-5; 7 nucleotides agree with TRBD1. The CDR3 runs 15 residues. Losses at the gene ends were 6 bases for V and 7 bases for J; bases not matched to a gene: 12. The CDR3 loop reads CASRTGTELWQPQHF. CDR3 in DNA: TGTGCCAGCAGAACCGGGACAGAGCTCTGGCAGCCCCAGCATTTT.

The rearrangement uses TRBV20-1 and TRBJ2-7; D is unclear. The V end was cut by 2 bases, the J end by 6 bases, with 11 bases between. CDR3 length: 12 residues. Looked up from germline, CDR1 is DFQATT and CDR2 is SNEGSKA (reference sequence). DNA of the CDR3: TGCAGTGCTAGACCCCAGCTGGGCGAGCAGTACTTC. Protein sequence: CSARPQLGEQYF.

This clonotype came up once. This chain joins TRBV3-1 and TRBJ2-5; TRBD2 aligns across 10 bases. Germline CDR1 LGHDT, CDR2 YNNKEL (reference sequence). After removal of 0 bases from V and 5 bases from J, the junction contained 3 bases not matched to a gene. There are 15 residues in the CDR3. The CDR3 bases are TGTGCCAGCAGCCAAGATAGCGGGGGGTATGAGACCCAGTACTTC. Translation: CASSQDSGGYETQYF.

This clonotype was picked up a small number of times. The chain joins TRBV5-8 to TRBJ2-4; D unclear. CDR1 and CDR2 from the germline V gene are SGHTS and YDEGEE. Trimming cost V 4 bases and J 0 bases, with 8 bases left between them. The CDR3 is 14 residues long. CDR3 in DNA: TGTGCCAGCAGCCTTGGATTAGCCAAAAACATTCAGTACTTC. Translating it yields CASSLGLAKNIQYF.

This clonotype was counted at least ten times. V is TRBV12-3 or TRBV12-4 and J is TRBJ2-1, with D uncertain. V shed 5 bases and J shed 6 bases, with 5 bases lying between them. The CDR3 contains 11 residues. CDR3 loop: CASSDTNEQFF. DNA for the CDR3: TGTGCCAGCAGTGATACCAATGAGCAGTTCTTC.

This clonotype occurred many times. The chain recombines TRBV20-1 with TRBJ1-5; D is unresolved. Germline assignment: CDR1 DFQATT and CDR2 SNEGSKA (reference sequence). Trimming stripped 6 bases from V and 0 bases from J, with 15 bases between. The CDR3 extends over 15 amino acids. DNA for the CDR3: TGCAGTGCCAAATTAGGCGGGTATAGCAATCAGCCCCAGCATTTT. It codes for CSAKLGGYSNQPQHF.

J is TRBJ1-4 and V is TRBV6-5; D possibly corresponds to TRBD1 (5 bases). Germline loops: CDR1 MNHEY, CDR2 SVGAGI. Trimming shortened V by 0 bases and J by 3 bases, and 14 bases separated the two germline ends. CDR3 size: 17 residues. The CDR3 region is CASSYSSGGSPNEKLFF. DNA for the CDR3: TGTGCCAGCAGTTACTCATCGGGGGGGTCTCCTAATGAAAAACTGTTTTTT.

Only a few counts were recorded for this clonotype. The genes are TRBV7-9 and TRBJ2-5, with D possibly being TRBD2 (6 bases). The CDR3 runs 16 residues. In germline, CDR1 is SEHNR, CDR2 FQNEAQ (reference sequence). V lost 5 bases, J lost 4 bases, and 20 bases lay in between. This chain's CDR3 is CASSPSSQGGGETQYF. The CDR3, as DNA: TGTGCCAGCAGCCCCAGTAGCCAGGGAGGAGGAGAGACCCAGTACTTC.

Many counts were recorded for this clonotype. The gene calls are TRBV7-9 and TRBJ2-4; tentative D call: TRBD1 (5 bases). Germline CDR1 and CDR2: SEHNR and FQNEAQ (reference sequence). The CDR3 length is 14 residues. V lost 5 bases, J lost 7 bases, and 15 bases lay in between. In nucleotides, the CDR3 is TGTGCCAGCAGCCCCCAGGACAAGGGGAACATTCAGTACTTC. Its protein is CASSPQDKGNIQYF.

This clonotype was picked up a small number of times. This chain joins TRBV27 and TRBJ2-1; a weak D match, TRBD2 (6 bases). This CDR3 spans 16 amino acids. Germline CDR1 reads MNHEY; CDR2 reads SMNVEV (reference sequence). Trimming took off 2 bases at V and 3 bases at J, with 14 bases between the two ends. This CDR3 reads CASSLVVGGDYNEQFF. As DNA, the CDR3 is TGTGCCAGCAGTTTAGTAGTGGGGGGAGACTACAATGAGCAGTTCTTC.

This clonotype was counted at least ten times. V gene TRBV28 combines with J gene TRBJ2-7; possibly TRBD1 for D (7 bases). Trimming removed 7 bases at V and 4 bases at J, with 20 bases between. The CDR3 has 15 amino acids. CDR1 and CDR2 from the germline V gene are MDHEN and SYDVKM. The CDR3 bases are TGTGCCAGCACCCGGAGGGGGCCTATTGGTTACGAGCAGTACTTC. It yields the protein CASTRRGPIGYEQYF.